Following are 21 T cell receptor beta chains from one sample sequenced in a study of CD8 T cells in Susac syndrome. Random hexamers were used to reverse transcribe about 0.45 to 1 ug of RNA. TCRdb re-analysed the immunoSEQ multiplex PCR reads in MiXCR, keeping a single row per CDR3 protein. The sample contains about 94,000 distinct CDR3 sequences, 85% to 95% of which appear only once. Specimen: CD4+ T cells from PBMCs. These receptor sequences come from a human donor with Susac syndrome.

This clonotype was counted a single time. V usage is TRBV29-1 and J usage is TRBJ2-7; no clear D gene. Per the germline V gene, CDR1 is SQVTM and CDR2 is ANQGSEA. Deletions cut 7 bases from V and 0 bases from J, with 16 bases between. This CDR3 spans 14 amino acids. This CDR3 reads CSGSLTESSYEQYF. Here the CDR3 DNA reads TGCAGCGGGTCGTTGACGGAGAGCTCCTACGAGCAGTACTTC.

In its sample, this clonotype was seen once. The CDR3, as DNA: TGTGCCAGCAGTTTGGTGGGATTGGGGGGCTACACCTTC. This sequence encodes CASSLVGLGGYTF. V gene TRBV6-6 combines with J gene TRBJ1-2; D gene ambiguous. CDR1 and CDR2 from the germline V gene are MNHNY and SVGAGI (reference sequence). V dropped 4 bases and J dropped 8 bases, with 14 bases sitting between them. This CDR3 contains 13 residues.

The V call is TRBV5-1, the J call TRBJ2-7; 9 positions match TRBD1. The V and J ends lost 5 bases and 3 bases, in that order; junction bases with no gene match: 6. CDR3 length: 14 residues. Germline-derived CDR1 and CDR2 are SGHRS and YFSETQ. CDR3 bases: TGCGCCAGCAGAAGACAGGGGGGAGACTACGAGCAGTACTTC. Protein sequence: CASRRQGGDYEQYF.

CDR3 loop: CSAGTGTYEQYF. CDR3 nucleotides: TGCAGCGCCGGGACAGGAACCTACGAGCAGTACTTC. The V and J genes are TRBV29-1 and TRBJ2-7, with TRBD1 matching 8 bases. The CDR3 covers 12 residues. Germline loops: CDR1 SQVTM, CDR2 ANQGSEA. V was clipped by 7 bases and J by 2 bases; unmatched bases: 4.

The gene calls are TRBV20-1 and TRBJ2-3; D might be TRBD2 (5 bases). Per germline, CDR1 DFQATT and CDR2 SNEGSKA (reference sequence). V gave up 4 bases and J gave up 2 bases, with 10 bases separating them. The CDR3 has 13 amino acids. CDR3 DNA: TGCAGTGCTAAGGAGGAGACCACAGATACGCAGTATTTT. This codes for CSAKEETTDTQYF.

The rearrangement uses TRBV12-3 or TRBV12-4 and TRBJ2-7, with D possibly being TRBD2 (5 bases). V was trimmed by 3 bases and J by 5 bases, leaving 14 bases between them. The CDR3 is 14 residues long. The CDR3 bases are TGTGCCAGCAGTTTGGCTAGCTCAATTAACGAGCAGTACTTC. As protein: CASSLASSINEQYF.

This rearrangement joins TRBV5-1 to TRBJ2-4; a possible D gene is TRBD1 (7 bases). V was trimmed by 7 bases and J by 8 bases, leaving 16 bases between them. The CDR3 runs to 13 residues. Germline V gene data show CDR1 as SGHRS and CDR2 as YFSETQ. CDR3: CASRQGSGDIQYF. The CDR3 nucleotides are TGCGCCAGCCGACAGGGCTCGGGGGACATTCAGTACTTC. Supplemented by reference TRBV5-1 and TRBJ2-4, the full variable domain reads KAGVTQTPRYLIKTRGQQVTLSCSPISGHRSVSWYQQTPGQGLQFLFEYFSETQRNKGNFPGRFSGRQFSNSRSEMNVSTLELGDSALYLCASRQGSGDIQYFGAGTRLSVL.

V and J are TRBV4-1 and TRBJ1-1; TRBD1 matches 9 bases. Trimming removed 5 bases from V and 9 bases from J; junction bases left unmatched: 7. Looked up from germline, CDR1 is MGHRA and CDR2 is YSYEKL. CDR3 length: 13 amino acids. CDR3 nucleotide sequence: TGCGCCAGCAGCTCAACAGGGGGCGACCAAGCTTTCTTT. Translated, it gives CASSSTGGDQAFF.

The gene calls are TRBV20-1 and TRBJ2-3, with 7 nucleotides matching TRBD2. The length of the CDR3 is 13 residues. Losses at the gene ends were 5 bases for V and 5 bases for J; bases not matched to a gene: 7. Germline CDR1 reads DFQATT; CDR2 reads SNEGSKA (reference sequence). CDR3 region: CSAPTGGQDTQYF. In DNA, the CDR3 is TGCAGTGCTCCCACGGGGGGTCAAGATACGCAGTATTTT.

The rearrangement uses TRBV7-3 and TRBJ2-4; 9 positions agree with TRBD2. This CDR3 is built from 15 residues. V lost 2 bases to trimming and J lost 4 bases; unmatched junction nucleotides: 3. The germline gives CDR1 SGHTA, CDR2 FQGTGA. CDR3: CASSLAGGIKNIQYF. For the CDR3, the DNA is TGTGCCAGCAGCTTAGCGGGGGGGATAAAAAACATTCAGTACTTC.

The V call is TRBV27, the J call TRBJ1-1; no reliable D call. Germline V gene lookup returns CDR1 MNHEY and CDR2 SMNVEV (reference sequence). V shed 2 bases and J shed 0 bases, with 4 bases lying between them. This CDR3 region has 13 residues. The CDR3 sequence is CASSLRLNTEAFF. DNA of the CDR3: TGTGCCAGCAGTTTACGGTTGAACACTGAAGCTTTCTTT.

A few counts support this clonotype. The chain employs TRBV30 and TRBJ2-5; D might be TRBD1 or TRBD2, each matching 5 bases. This CDR3 is built from 14 residues. Trimming took off 5 bases at V and 3 bases at J, with 16 bases between the two ends. The germline V gene encodes CDR1 GTSNPN and CDR2 SVGIG (reference sequence). The CDR3 region is CAWGATGREETQYF. The CDR3 DNA follows: TGTGCCTGGGGGGCCACTGGGAGAGAAGAGACCCAGTACTTC.

The chain recombines TRBV29-1 with TRBJ1-5; no reliable D call. The CDR3 has 12 residues. V lost 4 bases and J 4 bases, leaving 8 bases between the germline ends. Germline loops: CDR1 SQVTM, CDR2 ANQGSEA. The CDR3 sequence: CSVGSENQPQHF. In nucleotides, the CDR3 is TGCAGCGTTGGGTCGGAAAATCAGCCCCAGCATTTT. Complete variable domain (other parts from reference TRBV29-1 and TRBJ1-5): SAVISQKPSRDICQRGTSLTIQCQVDSQVTMMFWYRQQPGQSLTLIATANQGSEATYESGFVIDKFPISRPNLTFSTLTVSNMSPEDSSIYLCSVGSENQPQHFGDGTRLSIL.

This clonotype was counted once. This sequence joins TRBV7-2 and TRBJ2-1; TRBD2 matches at 12 bases. V lost 3 bases to trimming and J lost 4 bases; unmatched junction nucleotides: 4. This CDR3 has 16 residues. Germline V gene sequence: CDR1 SGHTA, CDR2 FQGNSA. The CDR3 DNA reads TGTGCCAGCAGCTTCACTAGCGGGGGGCGGTACAATGAGCAGTTCTTC. Translated, it gives CASSFTSGGRYNEQFF.

The V call is TRBV2, the J call TRBJ1-2; perhaps TRBD1 as D (5 bases). The CDR3 consists of 12 residues. V lost 1 base and J lost 7, with 7 bases in between. Germline V gene lookup returns CDR1 SNHLY and CDR2 FYNNEI. The CDR3 region is CASSEGGRGYTF. The CDR3 coding sequence is TGTGCCAGCAGTGAAGGGGGCCGTGGCTACACCTTC.

This clonotype occurred once. The chain uses TRBV11-2 and TRBJ1-2, with D uncertain. The V gene's germline CDR1 is SGHAT and CDR2 FQNNGV. The CDR3 is 12 residues long. V was cut by 4 bases and J by 4 bases, with 7 bases left in between. CDR3 bases: TGTGCCAGCAGCTCCCGACTCTATGGCTACACCTTC. Its translation is CASSSRLYGYTF.

This clonotype was counted a single time. The J gene is TRBJ2-1, the V gene TRBV14; D possibly corresponds to TRBD2 (6 bases). Germline CDR1 is SGHDN and CDR2 is FVKESK. The V end was cut by 5 bases, the J end by 10 bases, with 18 bases between. There are 14 residues in the CDR3. The CDR3, as DNA: TGTGCCAGCAGCTCCTTCCGGGGGTTGGGGGAGCAGTTCTTC. The encoded protein is CASSSFRGLGEQFF.

On this clonotype: One junction end does not reproduce the germline sequence, and a read error may be involved. The J gene is TRBJ1-1, the V gene TRBV12-3 or TRBV12-4, with D unclear. The CDR3 loop spans 13 amino acids. CDR3 nucleotides: TGTGCCAGCAGTTTAGGGGCGATCACTGAGGCTTTCTTT. This gives the protein CASSLGAITEAFF.

V gene TRBV20-1 combines with J gene TRBJ2-5; 9 bases fit TRBD2. Per germline, CDR1 DFQATT and CDR2 SNEGSKA (reference sequence). The CDR3 totals 15 residues. J lost 5 bases, V lost 3 bases, and 10 bases had no gene match. This CDR3 reads CSAREAGTSRETQYF. The CDR3, as DNA: TGCAGTGCTAGGGAAGCCGGGACTAGCAGGGAGACCCAGTACTTC.

This clonotype has only one observation. The chain has TRBV29-1 and TRBJ1-2, with TRBD1 matching 8 bases. The CDR3 has 14 amino acids. V trimming: 5 bases; J trimming: 4 bases; junction bases outside the gene matches: 9. In germline, CDR1 is SQVTM, CDR2 ANQGSEA. DNA of the CDR3: TGCAGCGTTTCAGGACAGGGTCCCGCCTATGGCTACACCTTC. Encoded protein: CSVSGQGPAYGYTF.

The rearrangement uses TRBV12-2 and TRBJ2-5. TRBV12-2 is listed as a pseudogene. The CDR3 sequence is 14 residues long. CDR3 sequence: CASRLEGYQETQYF. Written as DNA, the CDR3 is TGTGCAAGTCGCTTAGAGGGGTACCAAGAGACCCAGTACTTC.